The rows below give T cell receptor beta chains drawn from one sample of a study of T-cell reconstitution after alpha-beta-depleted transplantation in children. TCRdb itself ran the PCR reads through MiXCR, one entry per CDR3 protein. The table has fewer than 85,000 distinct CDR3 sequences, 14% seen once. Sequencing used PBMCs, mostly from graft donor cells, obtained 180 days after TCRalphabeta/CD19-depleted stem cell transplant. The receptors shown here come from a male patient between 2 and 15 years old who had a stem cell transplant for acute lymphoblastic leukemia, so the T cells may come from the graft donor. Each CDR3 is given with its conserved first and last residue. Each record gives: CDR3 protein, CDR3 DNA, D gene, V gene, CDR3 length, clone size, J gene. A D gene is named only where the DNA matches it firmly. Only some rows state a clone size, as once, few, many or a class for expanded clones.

CASSLGGIQETQYF TGTGCCAGCAGCTTGGGAGGGATCCAAGAGACCCAGTACTTC TRBD2 TRBV9 14 . TRBJ2-5
CASSYRSGTLHF TGTGCCAGCAGTTACAGGTCGGGCACCCTCCACTTT . TRBV6-5 12 few TRBJ1-6
CASSQVPGTEGAGELFF TGCGCCAGCAGCCAAGTCCCCGGGACAGAGGGGGCCGGGGAGCTGTTTTTT TRBD1 TRBV4-1 17 medium-sized TRBJ2-2
CASSLVAGGSTDTQYF TGTGCCAGCAGCTTAGTAGCGGGAGGAAGCACAGATACGCAGTATTTT TRBD2 TRBV7-2 16 . TRBJ2-3
CASSTNLNRGIPSYGYTF TGTGCCAGCAGCACTAATTTAAACAGGGGAATTCCCTCCTATGGCTACACCTTC TRBD1 TRBV27 18 . TRBJ1-2
CASSAGTYQPQHF TGTGCCAGCAGCGCAGGGACGTATCAGCCCCAGCATTTT . TRBV9 13 . TRBJ1-5
CATSDSNQPQHF TGTGCCACCAGTGATTCCAATCAGCCCCAGCATTTT . TRBV24-1 12 . TRBJ1-5
CAIMTRAGSYEQYF TGTGCCATCATGACCAGGGCTGGGTCCTACGAGCAGTACTTC . TRBV10-3 14 many TRBJ2-7
CASSYDSGGSSYNEQFF TGTGCCAGCAGTTACGACTCGGGCGGGAGCTCCTACAATGAGCAGTTCTTC TRBD2 TRBV6-2/TRBV6-3 17 . TRBJ2-1
CASRVTGDYGYTF TGTGCCAGCAGGGTGACAGGAGACTATGGCTACACCTTC . TRBV28 13 . TRBJ1-2
CASSATVRSNQPQHF TGTGCCAGCAGTGCGACAGTAAGAAGCAATCAGCCCCAGCATTTT . TRBV6-1 15 . TRBJ1-5
CASSLLLAGGYNEQFF TGTGCCAGCAGCCTCCTACTAGCGGGAGGCTACAATGAGCAGTTCTTC TRBD2 TRBV2 16 few TRBJ2-1
CASRPWDGFHGYTF TGCGCCAGCAGGCCCTGGGACGGATTTCATGGCTACACCTTC . TRBV5-1 14 . TRBJ1-2